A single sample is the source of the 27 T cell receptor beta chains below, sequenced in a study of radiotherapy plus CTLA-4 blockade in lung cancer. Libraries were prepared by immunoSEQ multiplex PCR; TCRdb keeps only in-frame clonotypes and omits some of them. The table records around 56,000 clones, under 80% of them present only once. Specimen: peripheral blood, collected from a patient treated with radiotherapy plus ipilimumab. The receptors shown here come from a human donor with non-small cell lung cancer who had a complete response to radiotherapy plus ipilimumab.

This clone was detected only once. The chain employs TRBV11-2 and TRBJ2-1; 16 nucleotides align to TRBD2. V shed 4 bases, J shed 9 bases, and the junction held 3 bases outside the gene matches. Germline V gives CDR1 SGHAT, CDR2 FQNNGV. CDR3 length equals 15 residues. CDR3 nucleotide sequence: TGTGCCAGCAGCTGGGGACTAGCGGGGGGGCCTGAGCAGTTCTTC. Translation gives CASSWGLAGGPEQFF.

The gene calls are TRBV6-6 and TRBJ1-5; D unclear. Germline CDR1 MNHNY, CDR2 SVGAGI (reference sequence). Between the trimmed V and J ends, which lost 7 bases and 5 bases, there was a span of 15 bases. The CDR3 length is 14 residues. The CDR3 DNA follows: TGTGCCAGCACTCTCGCGGCCGTAGATCAGCCCCAGCATTTT. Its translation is CASTLAAVDQPQHF.

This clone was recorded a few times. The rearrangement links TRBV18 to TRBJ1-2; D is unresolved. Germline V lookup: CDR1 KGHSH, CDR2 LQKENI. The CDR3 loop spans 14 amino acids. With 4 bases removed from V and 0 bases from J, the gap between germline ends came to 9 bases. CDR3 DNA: TGTGCCAGCTCACGAAGCACCCCTAACTATGGCTACACCTTC. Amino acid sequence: CASSRSTPNYGYTF.

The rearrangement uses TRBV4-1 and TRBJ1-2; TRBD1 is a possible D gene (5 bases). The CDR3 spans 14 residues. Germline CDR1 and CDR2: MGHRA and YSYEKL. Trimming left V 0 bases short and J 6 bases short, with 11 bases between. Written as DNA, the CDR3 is TGCGCCAGCAGCCAAGAGCAGGGTCGGAATGGCTACACCTTC. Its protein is CASSQEQGRNGYTF.

The CDR3 nucleotides are TGTGCCAGCAGCTTAGTCCCCCAGGGGGCATTAACCGGGGAGCTGTTTTTT. It codes for CASSLVPQGALTGELFF. This chain connects TRBV7-2 to TRBJ2-2, with TRBD1 identical over 8 bases. After removal of 1 base from V and 5 bases from J, the junction contained 9 bases not matched to a gene. The length of the CDR3 is 17 residues. In germline, CDR1 is SGHTA, CDR2 FQGNSA.

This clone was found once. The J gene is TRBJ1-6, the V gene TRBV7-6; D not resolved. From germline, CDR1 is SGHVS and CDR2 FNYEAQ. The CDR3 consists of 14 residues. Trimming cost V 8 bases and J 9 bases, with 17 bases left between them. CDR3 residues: CASGPTSSGSPLHF. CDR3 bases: TGTGCCAGCGGCCCTACTTCCTCAGGTTCACCCCTCCACTTT.

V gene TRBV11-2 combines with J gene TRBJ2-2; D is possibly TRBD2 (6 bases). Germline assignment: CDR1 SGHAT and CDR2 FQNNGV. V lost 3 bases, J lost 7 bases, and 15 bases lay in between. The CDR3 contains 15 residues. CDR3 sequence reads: CASSFGSYPGGELFF. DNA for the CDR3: TGTGCCAGCAGCTTCGGGAGCTACCCGGGCGGGGAGCTGTTTTTT.

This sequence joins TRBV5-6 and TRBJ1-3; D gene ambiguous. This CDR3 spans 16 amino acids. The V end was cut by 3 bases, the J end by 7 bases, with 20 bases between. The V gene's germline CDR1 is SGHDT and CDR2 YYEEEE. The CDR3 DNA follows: TGTGCCAGCAGCTCGACCTTGGAGGGTTCCGCGAACACCATATATTTT. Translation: CASSSTLEGSANTIYF.

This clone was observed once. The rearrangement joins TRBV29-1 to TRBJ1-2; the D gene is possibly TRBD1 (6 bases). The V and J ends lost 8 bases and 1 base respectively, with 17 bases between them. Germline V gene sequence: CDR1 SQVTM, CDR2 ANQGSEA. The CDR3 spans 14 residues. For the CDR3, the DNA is TGCAGCTATAACCGGGACACCAATAACTATGGCTACACCTTC. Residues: CSYNRDTNNYGYTF.

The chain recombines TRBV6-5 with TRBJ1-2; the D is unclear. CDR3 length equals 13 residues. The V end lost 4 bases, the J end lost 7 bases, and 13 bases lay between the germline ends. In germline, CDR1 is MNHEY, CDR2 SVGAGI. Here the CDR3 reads CASSSPGLGGYTF. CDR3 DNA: TGTGCCAGCAGTTCCCCGGGTTTGGGTGGCTACACCTTC.

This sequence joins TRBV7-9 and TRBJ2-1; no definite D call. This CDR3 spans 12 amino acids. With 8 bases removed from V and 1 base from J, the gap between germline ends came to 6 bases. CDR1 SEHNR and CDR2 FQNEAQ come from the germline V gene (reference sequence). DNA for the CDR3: TGTGCCAGCGTCCTATCCTACAATGAGCAGTTCTTC. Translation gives CASVLSYNEQFF.

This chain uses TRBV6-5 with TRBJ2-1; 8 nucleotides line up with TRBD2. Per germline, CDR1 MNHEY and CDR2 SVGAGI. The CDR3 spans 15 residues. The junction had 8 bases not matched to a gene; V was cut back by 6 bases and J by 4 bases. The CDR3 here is CASRTVGGGYNEQFF. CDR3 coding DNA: TGTGCCAGCAGGACCGTCGGGGGGGGTTACAATGAGCAGTTCTTC.

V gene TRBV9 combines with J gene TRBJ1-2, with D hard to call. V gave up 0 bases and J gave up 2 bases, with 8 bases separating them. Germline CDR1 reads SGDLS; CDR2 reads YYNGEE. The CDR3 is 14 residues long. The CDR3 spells CASSVAPGNYGYTF. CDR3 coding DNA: TGTGCCAGCAGCGTAGCTCCGGGAAACTATGGCTACACCTTC.

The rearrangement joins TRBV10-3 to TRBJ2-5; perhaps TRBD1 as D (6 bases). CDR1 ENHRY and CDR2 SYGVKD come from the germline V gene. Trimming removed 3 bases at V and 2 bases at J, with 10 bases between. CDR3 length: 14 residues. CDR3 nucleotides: TGTGCCATCAGTGACACAGGGAAACAAGAGACCCAGTACTTC. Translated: CAISDTGKQETQYF.

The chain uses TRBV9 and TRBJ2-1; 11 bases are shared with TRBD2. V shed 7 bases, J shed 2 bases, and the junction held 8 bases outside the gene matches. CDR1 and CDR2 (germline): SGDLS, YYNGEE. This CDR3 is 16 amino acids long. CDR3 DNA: TGTGCCAGCGCCGGAGGGACTAGCGGCACCTACAATGAGCAGTTCTTC. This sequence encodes CASAGGTSGTYNEQFF.

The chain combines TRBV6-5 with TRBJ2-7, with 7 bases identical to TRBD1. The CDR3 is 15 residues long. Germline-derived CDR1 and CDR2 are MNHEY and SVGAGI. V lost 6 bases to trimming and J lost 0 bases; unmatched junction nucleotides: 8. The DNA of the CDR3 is TGTGCCAGCAGGACGGGACAGCACCCCTCCTACGAGCAGTACGTC. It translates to CASRTGQHPSYEQYV.

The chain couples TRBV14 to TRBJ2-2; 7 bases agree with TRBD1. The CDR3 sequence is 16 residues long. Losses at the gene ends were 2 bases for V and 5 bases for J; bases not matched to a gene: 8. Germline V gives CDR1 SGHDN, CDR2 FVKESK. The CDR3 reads CASSQRTGTETGELFF. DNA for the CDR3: TGTGCCAGCAGCCAACGAACCGGGACAGAAACCGGGGAGCTGTTTTTT.

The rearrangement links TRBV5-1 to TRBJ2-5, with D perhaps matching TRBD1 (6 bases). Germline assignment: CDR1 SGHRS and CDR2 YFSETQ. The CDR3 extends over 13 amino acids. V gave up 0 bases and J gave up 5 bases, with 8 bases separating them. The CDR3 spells CASSLGRGETQYF. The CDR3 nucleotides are TGCGCCAGCAGCTTGGGAAGGGGGGAGACCCAGTACTTC.

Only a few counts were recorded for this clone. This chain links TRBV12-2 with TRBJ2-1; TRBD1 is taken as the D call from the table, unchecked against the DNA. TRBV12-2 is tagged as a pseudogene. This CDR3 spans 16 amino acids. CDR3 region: CASRFAGRATYNEQFF. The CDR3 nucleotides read TGTGCAAGTCGGTTCGCTGGCAGGGCTACCTACAATGAGCAGTTCTTC.

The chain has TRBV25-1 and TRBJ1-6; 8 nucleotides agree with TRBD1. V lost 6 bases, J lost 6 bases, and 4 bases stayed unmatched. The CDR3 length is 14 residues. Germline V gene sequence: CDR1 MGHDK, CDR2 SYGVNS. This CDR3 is CASRPDRGNSPLHF. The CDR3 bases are TGTGCCAGCAGACCTGACAGGGGTAATTCACCCCTCCACTTT.

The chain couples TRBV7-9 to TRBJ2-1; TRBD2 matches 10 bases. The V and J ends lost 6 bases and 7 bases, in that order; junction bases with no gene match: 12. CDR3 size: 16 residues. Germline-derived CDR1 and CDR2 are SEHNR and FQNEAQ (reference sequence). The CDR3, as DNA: TGTGCCAGCAGTTACACCGGGACTAGCGAAGTGAATGAGCAGTTCTTC. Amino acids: CASSYTGTSEVNEQFF.

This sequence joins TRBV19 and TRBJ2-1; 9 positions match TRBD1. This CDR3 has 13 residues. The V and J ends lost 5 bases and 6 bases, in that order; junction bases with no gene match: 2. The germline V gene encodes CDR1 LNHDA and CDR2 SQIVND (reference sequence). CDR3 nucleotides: TGTGCCAGTAGTCCGGGACAGGGCAATGAGCAGTTCTTC. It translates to CASSPGQGNEQFF.

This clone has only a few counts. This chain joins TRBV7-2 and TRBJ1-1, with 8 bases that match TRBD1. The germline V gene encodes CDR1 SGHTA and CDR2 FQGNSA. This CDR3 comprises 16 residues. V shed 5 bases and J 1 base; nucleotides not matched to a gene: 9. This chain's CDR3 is CASSKYRDRWNTEAFF. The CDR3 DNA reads TGTGCCAGCAGCAAGTACCGGGACAGGTGGAACACTGAAGCTTTCTTT.

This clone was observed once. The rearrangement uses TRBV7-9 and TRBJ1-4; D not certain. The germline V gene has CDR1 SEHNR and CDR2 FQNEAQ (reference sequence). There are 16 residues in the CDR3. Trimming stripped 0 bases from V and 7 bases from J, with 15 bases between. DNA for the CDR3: TGTGCCAGCAGCTTAGCTTTCCAGGATCGCATTGAAAAACTGTTTTTT. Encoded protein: CASSLAFQDRIEKLFF.

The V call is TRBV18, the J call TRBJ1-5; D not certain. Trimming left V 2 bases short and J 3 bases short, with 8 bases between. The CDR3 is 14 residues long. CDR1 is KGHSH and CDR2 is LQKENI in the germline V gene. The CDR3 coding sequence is TGTGCCAGCTCACCAATGGGCCTCAATCAGCCCCAGCATTTT. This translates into CASSPMGLNQPQHF. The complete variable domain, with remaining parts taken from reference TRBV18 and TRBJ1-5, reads NAGVMQNPRHLVRRRGQEARLRCSPMKGHSHVYWYRQLPEEGLKFMVYLQKENIIDESGMPKERFSAEFPKEGPSILRIQQVVRGDSAAYFCASSPMGLNQPQHFGDGTRLSIL.

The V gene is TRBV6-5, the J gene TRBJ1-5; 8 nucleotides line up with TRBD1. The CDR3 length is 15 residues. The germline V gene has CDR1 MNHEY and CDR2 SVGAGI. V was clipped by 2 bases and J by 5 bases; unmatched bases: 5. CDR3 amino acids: CASSYAQGADQPQHF. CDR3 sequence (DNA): TGTGCCAGCAGTTACGCCCAGGGGGCAGATCAGCCCCAGCATTTT.

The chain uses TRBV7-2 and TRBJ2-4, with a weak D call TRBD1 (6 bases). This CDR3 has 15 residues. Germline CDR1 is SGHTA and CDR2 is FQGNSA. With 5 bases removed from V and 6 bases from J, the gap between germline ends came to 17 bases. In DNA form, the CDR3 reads TGTGCCAGCAGCCACGACACAGGGTTTGGAAACATTCAGTACTTC. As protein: CASSHDTGFGNIQYF.